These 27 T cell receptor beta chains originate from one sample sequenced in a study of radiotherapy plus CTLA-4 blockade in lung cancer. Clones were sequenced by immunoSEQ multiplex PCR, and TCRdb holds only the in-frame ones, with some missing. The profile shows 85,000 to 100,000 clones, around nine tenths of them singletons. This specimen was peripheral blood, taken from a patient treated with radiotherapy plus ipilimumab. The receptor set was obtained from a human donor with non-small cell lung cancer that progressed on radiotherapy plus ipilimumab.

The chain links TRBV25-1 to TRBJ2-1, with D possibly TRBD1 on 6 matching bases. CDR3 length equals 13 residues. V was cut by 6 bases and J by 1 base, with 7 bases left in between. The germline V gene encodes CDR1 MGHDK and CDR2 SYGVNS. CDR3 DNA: TGTGCCAGCAGACAGGGTTCCTACAATGAGCAGTTCTTC. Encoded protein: CASRQGSYNEQFF.

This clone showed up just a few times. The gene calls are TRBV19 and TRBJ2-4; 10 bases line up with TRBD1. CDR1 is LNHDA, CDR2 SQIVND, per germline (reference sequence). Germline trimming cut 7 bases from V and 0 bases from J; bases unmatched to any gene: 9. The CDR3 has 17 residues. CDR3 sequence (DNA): TGTGCCAGTACCTCGGGACAGGGGTTTCTAGCCAAAAACATTCAGTACTTC. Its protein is CASTSGQGFLAKNIQYF.

The CDR3 DNA sequence: TGTGCCAGCAAGCCGGGACAGGGGGCTGTTATCGAGCAGTACTTC. Translated, it gives CASKPGQGAVIEQYF. The rearrangement uses TRBV6-1 and TRBJ2-7, with TRBD1 matching over 12 bases. V was clipped by 7 bases and J by 6 bases; unmatched bases: 10. Germline assignment: CDR1 MNHNS and CDR2 SASEGT. CDR3 length equals 15 residues.

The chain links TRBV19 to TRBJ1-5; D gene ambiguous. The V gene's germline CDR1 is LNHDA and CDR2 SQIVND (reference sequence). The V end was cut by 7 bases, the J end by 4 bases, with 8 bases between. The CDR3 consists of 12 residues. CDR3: CASKDGNQPQHF. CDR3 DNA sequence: TGTGCCAGTAAAGACGGAAATCAGCCCCAGCATTTT. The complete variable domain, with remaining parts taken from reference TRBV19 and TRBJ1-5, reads DGGITQSPKYLFRKEGQNVTLSCEQNLNHDAMYWYRQDPGQGLRLIYYSQIVNDFQKGDIAEGYSVSREKKESFPLTVTSAQKNPTAFYLCASKDGNQPQHFGDGTRLSIL.

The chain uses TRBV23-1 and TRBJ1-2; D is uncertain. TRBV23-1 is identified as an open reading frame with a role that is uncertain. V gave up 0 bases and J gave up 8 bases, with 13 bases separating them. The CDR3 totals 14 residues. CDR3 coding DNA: TGCGCCAGCAGTCAATCGGTGGGCTATGAAGGCTACACCTTC. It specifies CASSQSVGYEGYTF.

CDR3 sequence (DNA): TGCGCCAGCAGGAGCCGGGACAGGGAGATTAGCGGCCAGGGAGGCACGCAGTATTTT. Residues: CASRSRDREISGQGGTQYF. The chain is built from TRBV5-1 and TRBJ2-3, with 9 bases identical to TRBD1. With 5 bases clipped from V and 9 bases from J, the junction kept 25 bases outside the gene matches. This CDR3 contains 19 residues. Germline lookup yields CDR1 SGHRS and CDR2 YFSETQ. The complete variable domain, with remaining parts taken from reference TRBV5-1 and TRBJ2-3, reads KAGVTQTPRYLIKTRGQQVTLSCSPISGHRSVSWYQQTPGQGLQFLFEYFSETQRNKGNFPGRFSGRQFSNSRSEMNVSTLELGDSALYLCASRSRDREISGQGGTQYFGPGTRLTVL.

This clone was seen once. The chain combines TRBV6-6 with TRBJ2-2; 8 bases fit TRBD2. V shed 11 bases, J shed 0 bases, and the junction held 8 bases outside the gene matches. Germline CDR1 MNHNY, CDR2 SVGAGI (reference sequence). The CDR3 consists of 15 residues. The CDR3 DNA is TGTGCCTCAAAACCCGGGGGGGCGAACACCGGGGAGCTGTTTTTT. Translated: CASKPGGANTGELFF.

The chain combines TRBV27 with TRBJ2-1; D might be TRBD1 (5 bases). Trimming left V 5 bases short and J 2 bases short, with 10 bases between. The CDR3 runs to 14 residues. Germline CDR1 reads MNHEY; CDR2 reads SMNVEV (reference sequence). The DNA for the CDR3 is TGTGCCAGCAGTCCGTACAGGACCTACAATGAGCAGTTCTTC. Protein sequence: CASSPYRTYNEQFF.

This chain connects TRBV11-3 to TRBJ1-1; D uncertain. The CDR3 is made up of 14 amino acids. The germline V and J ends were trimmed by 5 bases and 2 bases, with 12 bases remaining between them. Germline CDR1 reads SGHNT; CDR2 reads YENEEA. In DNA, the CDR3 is TGTGCCAGCAGCCTATTGACGGTTAACACTGAAGCTTTCTTT. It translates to CASSLLTVNTEAFF. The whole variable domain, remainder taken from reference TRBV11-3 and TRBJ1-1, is EAGVVQSPRYKIIEKKQPVAFWCNPISGHNTLYWYLQNLGQGPELLIRYENEEAVDDSQLPKDRFSAERLKGVDSTLKIQPAELGDSAVYLCASSLLTVNTEAFFGQGTRLTVV.

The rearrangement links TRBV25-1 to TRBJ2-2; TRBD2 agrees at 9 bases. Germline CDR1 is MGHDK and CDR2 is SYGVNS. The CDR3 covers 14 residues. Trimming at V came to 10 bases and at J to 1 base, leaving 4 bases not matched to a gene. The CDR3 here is CATKAGGNTGELFF. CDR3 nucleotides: TGTGCCACCAAAGCGGGGGGGAACACCGGGGAGCTGTTTTTT.

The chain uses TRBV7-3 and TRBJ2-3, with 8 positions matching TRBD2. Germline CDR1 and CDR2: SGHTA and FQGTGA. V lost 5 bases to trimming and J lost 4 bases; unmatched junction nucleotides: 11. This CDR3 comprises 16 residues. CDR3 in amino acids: CASSPSGTRVPDTQYF. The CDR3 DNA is TGTGCCAGCAGCCCATCCGGGACTAGGGTCCCAGATACGCAGTATTTT.

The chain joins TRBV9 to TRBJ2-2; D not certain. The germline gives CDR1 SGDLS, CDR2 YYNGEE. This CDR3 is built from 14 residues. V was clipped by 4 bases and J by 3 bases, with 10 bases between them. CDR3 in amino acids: CASSIRHYTGELFF. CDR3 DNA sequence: TGTGCCAGCAGCATACGACACTACACCGGGGAGCTGTTTTTT.

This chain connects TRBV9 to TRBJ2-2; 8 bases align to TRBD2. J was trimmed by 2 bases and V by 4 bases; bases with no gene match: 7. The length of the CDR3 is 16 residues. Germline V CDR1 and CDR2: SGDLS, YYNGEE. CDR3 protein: CASSPQSGRNTGELFF. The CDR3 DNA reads TGTGCCAGCAGCCCCCAGAGCGGGAGAAACACCGGGGAGCTGTTTTTT.

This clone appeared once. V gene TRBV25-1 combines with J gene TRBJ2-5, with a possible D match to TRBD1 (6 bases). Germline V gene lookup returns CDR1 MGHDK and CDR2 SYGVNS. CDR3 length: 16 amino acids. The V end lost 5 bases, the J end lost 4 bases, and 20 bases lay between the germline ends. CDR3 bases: TGTGCCAGCAGTTTGGACAGACCCCTAGCTGGAGAGACCCAGTACTTC. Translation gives CASSLDRPLAGETQYF.

CDR3 sequence: CASSQDLGRGGNQPQHF. CDR3 nucleotide sequence: TGCGCCAGCAGCCAAGATCTCGGGAGAGGGGGCAATCAGCCCCAGCATTTT. This chain connects TRBV4-3 to TRBJ1-5, with TRBD1 as a possible D gene (5 bases). V gave up 0 bases and J gave up 2 bases, with 14 bases separating them. The CDR3 is 17 amino acids. Looked up from germline, CDR1 is LGHNA and CDR2 is YSLEER.

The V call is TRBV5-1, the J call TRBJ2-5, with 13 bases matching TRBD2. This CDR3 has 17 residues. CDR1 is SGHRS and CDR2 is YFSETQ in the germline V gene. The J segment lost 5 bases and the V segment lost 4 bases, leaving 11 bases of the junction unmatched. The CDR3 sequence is CASSQVLAGGRKETQYF. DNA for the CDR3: TGCGCCAGCAGCCAGGTACTAGCGGGAGGGCGAAAGGAGACCCAGTACTTC.

CDR3 in amino acids: CASSQTVDSNYGYTF. CDR3 in DNA: TGCGCCAGCAGCCAAACGGTCGACAGCAACTATGGCTACACCTTC. This sequence joins TRBV4-3 and TRBJ1-2; the D gene is possibly TRBD1 (5 bases). This CDR3 is 15 amino acids long. From germline, CDR1 is LGHNA and CDR2 YSLEER. The ends were cut back, 2 bases at V and 2 bases at J, with 12 bases in the middle.

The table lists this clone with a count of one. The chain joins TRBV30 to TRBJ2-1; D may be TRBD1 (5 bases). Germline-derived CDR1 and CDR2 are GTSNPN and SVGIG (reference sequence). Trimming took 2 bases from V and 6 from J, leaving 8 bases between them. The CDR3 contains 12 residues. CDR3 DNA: TGTGCCTGGAGTAACAGGATCAATGAGCAGTTCTTC. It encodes CAWSNRINEQFF.

CDR3 in DNA: TGTGCCAGCCATTTCCGTACAGGGGGTACCACAGATACGCAGTATTTT. Amino acid sequence: CASHFRTGGTTDTQYF. The rearrangement joins TRBV27 to TRBJ2-3, with 8 bases identical to TRBD1. After removal of 8 bases from V and 2 bases from J, the junction contained 12 bases not matched to a gene. This CDR3 contains 16 residues. Looked up from germline, CDR1 is MNHEY and CDR2 is SMNVEV (reference sequence).

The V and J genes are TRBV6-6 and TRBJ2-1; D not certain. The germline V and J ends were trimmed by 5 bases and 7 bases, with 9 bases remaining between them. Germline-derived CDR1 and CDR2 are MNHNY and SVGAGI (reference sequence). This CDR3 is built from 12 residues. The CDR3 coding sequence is TGTGCCAGCAGTACGACCCGGAATGAGCAGTTCTTC. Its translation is CASSTTRNEQFF.

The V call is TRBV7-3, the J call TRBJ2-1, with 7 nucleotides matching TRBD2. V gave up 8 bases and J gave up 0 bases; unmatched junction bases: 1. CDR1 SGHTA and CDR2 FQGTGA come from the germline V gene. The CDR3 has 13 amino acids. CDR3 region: CASAGDSYNEQFF. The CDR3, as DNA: TGTGCCAGCGCGGGGGACTCCTACAATGAGCAGTTCTTC.

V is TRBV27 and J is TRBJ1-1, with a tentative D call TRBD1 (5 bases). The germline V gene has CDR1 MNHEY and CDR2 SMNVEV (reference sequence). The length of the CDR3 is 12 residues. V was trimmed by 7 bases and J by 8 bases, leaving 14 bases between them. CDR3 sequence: CASIGGGREAFF. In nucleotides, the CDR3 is TGTGCCAGCATTGGGGGTGGGAGAGAAGCTTTCTTT.

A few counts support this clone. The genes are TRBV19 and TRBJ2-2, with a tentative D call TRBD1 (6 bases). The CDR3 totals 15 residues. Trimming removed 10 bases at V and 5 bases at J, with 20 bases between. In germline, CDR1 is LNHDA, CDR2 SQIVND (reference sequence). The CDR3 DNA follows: TGTGCCACCAAGACAGGCCACCGAACGACCGGGGAGCTGTTTTTT. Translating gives CATKTGHRTTGELFF.

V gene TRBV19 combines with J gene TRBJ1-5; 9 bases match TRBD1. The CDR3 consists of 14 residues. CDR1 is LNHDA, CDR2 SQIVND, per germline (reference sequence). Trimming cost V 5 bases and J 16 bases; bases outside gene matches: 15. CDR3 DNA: TGTGCCAGTAGTGTAGGACAGGGGCTCCCAACAGCTCATTTT. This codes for CASSVGQGLPTAHF.

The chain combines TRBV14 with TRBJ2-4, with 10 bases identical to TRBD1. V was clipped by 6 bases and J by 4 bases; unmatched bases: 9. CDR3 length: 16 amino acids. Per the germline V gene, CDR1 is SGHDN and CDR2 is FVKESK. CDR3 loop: CASRPLGQGLKNIQYF. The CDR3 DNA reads TGTGCCAGCAGACCCTTGGGACAGGGGTTAAAAAACATTCAGTACTTC.

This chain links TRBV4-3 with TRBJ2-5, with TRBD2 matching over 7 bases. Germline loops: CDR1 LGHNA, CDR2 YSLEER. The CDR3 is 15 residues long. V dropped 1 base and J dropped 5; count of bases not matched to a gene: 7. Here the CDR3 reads CASSQAGGTSETQYF. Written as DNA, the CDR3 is TGCGCCAGCAGCCAAGCGGGGGGTACCTCGGAGACCCAGTACTTC.

This CDR3 reads CASSPSTGNSGNTIYF. CDR3 coding DNA: TGCGCCAGCAGCCCCTCGACAGGGAACTCTGGAAACACCATATATTTT. The rearrangement joins TRBV5-1 to TRBJ1-3; TRBD1 aligns across 7 bases. Germline V gives CDR1 SGHRS, CDR2 YFSETQ. CDR3 length equals 16 residues. V trimming: 4 bases; J trimming: 0 bases; junction bases outside the gene matches: 7.